This T cell receptor beta chain was observed in a study of PD-L1 blockade in urothelial cancer. Method: immunoSEQ multiplex PCR; TCRdb's copy keeps in-frame clones and lacks some. The data show fewer than 65,000 clones, about 86% seen once. Specified time point: pretreatment peripheral blood. The CDR3 sequence is 13 residues long. V shed 5 bases and J shed 5 bases, with 12 bases lying between them. Germline-derived CDR1 and CDR2 are SSHAT and FNYEAQ (reference sequence). The source material was PBMCs, sampled around atezolizumab (anti-PD-L1) treatment. This TCR came from a man between 65 and 85 years old with urothelial cancer. The genes are TRBV7-7 and TRBJ2-5; D remains unclear. CDR3 loop: CASSHDTRETQYF. CDR3 coding DNA: TGTGCCAGCAGCCATGACACTCGTGAGACCCAGTACTTC. The variable domain in full, with the rest retrieved from reference TRBV7-7 and TRBJ2-5, is GAGVSQSPRYKVTKRGQDVTLRCDPISSHATLYWYQQALGQGPEFLTYFNYEAQPDKSGLPSDRFSAERPEGSISTLTIQRTEQRDSAMYRCASSHDTRETQYFGPGTRLLVL.